This T cell receptor (beta chain) stems from a study of CD8 T cells in Susac syndrome. Study-level points and caveats: Acknowledgment was made by the study that its TCR sequencing and HLA analysis involved a relatively small number of individuals.

On this clonotype itself: Its antigen is not known.

The authors reverse transcribed roughly 0.5 to 1 ug RNA with random hexamers. With immunoSEQ multiplex PCR, TCR beta CDR3 was amplified across 54 Vbeta and 13 Jbeta. One entry per CDR3 protein results from TCRdb running MiXCR on the immunoSEQ multiplex PCR reads. The table lists 100,000 or so distinct CDR3 sequences, just under 95% of them singletons, with approximately 0.12% in the top ten. TCR beta sequences were obtained from blood CD8+ and CD4+ T cells. What was sequenced was CD8+ T cells from PBMCs. This sequence originates from a human donor in good health.

The CDR3 sequence is CASSLRLFTVAGGGLQETQYF. As DNA, the CDR3 is TGTGCCAGCAGTTTACGCCTTTTTACGGTAGCGGGGGGCGGACTCCAAGAGACCCAGTACTTC. The V and J genes are TRBV12-3 or TRBV12-4 and TRBJ2-5, with TRBD2 identical over 10 bases. Trimming at V came to 2 bases and at J to 1 base, leaving 19 bases not matched to a gene. This CDR3 comprises 21 residues.